The T cell receptor beta chain described here comes from a study of T cell changes during pregnancy in multiple sclerosis. V lost 5 bases and J lost 0, with 11 bases in between. Per germline, CDR1 SGHRS and CDR2 YFSETQ. The CDR3 runs 14 residues. Clones were sequenced by immunoSEQ multiplex PCR, and TCRdb holds only the in-frame ones, with some missing. The table includes approximately 44,000 clones, around 90% detected once. The sequence derives from a female donor with multiple sclerosis, enrolled in a pregnancy study. This sample comprised CD4+ T cells from peripheral blood mononuclear cells, obtained before pregnancy. This sequence joins TRBV5-1 and TRBJ1-1; no reliable D call. The CDR3 DNA reads TGCGCCAGCAGTAATGGCCTCATGAACACTGAAGCTTTCTTT. Amino acid sequence: CASSNGLMNTEAFF.